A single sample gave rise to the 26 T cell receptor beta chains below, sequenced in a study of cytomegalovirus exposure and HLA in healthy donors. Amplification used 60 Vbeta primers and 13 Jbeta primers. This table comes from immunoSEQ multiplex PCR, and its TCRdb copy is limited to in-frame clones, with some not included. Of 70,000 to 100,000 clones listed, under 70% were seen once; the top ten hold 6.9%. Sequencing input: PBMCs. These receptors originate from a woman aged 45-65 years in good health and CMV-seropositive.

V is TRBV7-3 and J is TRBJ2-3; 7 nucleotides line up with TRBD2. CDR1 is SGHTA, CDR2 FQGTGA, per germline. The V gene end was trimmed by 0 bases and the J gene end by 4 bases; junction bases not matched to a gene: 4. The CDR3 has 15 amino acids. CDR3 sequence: CASSLTGLVSDTQYF. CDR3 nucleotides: TGTGCCAGCAGCTTAACCGGACTAGTTTCAGATACGCAGTATTTT.

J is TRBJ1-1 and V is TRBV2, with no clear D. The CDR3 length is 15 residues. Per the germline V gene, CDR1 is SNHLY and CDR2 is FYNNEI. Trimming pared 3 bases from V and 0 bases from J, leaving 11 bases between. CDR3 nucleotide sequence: TGTGCCAGCAGTGATGATCCGGAGGTGAACACTGAAGCTTTCTTT. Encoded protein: CASSDDPEVNTEAFF.

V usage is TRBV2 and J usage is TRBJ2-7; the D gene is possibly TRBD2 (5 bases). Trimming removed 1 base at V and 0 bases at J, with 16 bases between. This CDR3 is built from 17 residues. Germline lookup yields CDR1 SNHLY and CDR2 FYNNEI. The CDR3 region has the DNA TGTGCCAGCAGTGAAGTAGTTTTGTTAGGGAGCTCCTACGAGCAGTACGTC. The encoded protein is CASSEVVLLGSSYEQYV.

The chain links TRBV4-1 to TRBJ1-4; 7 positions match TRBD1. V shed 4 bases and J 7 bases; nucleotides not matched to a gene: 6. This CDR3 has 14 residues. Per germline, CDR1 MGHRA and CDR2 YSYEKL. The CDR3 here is CASSPGQESEKLFF. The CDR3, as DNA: TGCGCCAGCAGCCCTGGACAGGAGAGTGAAAAACTGTTTTTT.

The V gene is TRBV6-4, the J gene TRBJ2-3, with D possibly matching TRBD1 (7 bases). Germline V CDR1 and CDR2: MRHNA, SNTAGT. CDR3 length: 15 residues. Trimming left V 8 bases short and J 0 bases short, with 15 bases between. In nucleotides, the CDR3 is TGTGCCAGCGGGGGGACAGCTTCTAGCACAGATACGCAGTATTTT. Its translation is CASGGTASSTDTQYF.

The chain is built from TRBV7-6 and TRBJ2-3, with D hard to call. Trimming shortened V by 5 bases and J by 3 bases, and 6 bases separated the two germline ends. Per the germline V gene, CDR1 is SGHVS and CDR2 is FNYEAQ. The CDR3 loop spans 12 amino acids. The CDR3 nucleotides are TGTGCCAGCAGCCTCCGGACAGATACGCAGTATTTT. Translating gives CASSLRTDTQYF.

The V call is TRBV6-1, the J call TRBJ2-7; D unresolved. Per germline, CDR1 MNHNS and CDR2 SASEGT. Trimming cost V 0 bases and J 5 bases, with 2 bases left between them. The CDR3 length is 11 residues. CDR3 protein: CASSEADEQYF. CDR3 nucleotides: TGTGCCAGCAGTGAAGCCGACGAGCAGTACTTC.

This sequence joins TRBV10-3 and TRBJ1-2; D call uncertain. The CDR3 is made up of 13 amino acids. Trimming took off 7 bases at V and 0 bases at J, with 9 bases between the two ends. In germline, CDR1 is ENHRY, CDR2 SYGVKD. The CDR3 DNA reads TGTGCCATCACAGTCGATTCTAACTATGGCTACACCTTC. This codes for CAITVDSNYGYTF.

As DNA, the CDR3 is TGTGCCAGCAGTCTTAAGCTTAGCACAGATACGCAGTATTTT. It codes for CASSLKLSTDTQYF. The gene calls are TRBV28 and TRBJ2-3; D is uncertain. V was cut by 5 bases and J by 0 bases, with 9 bases left in between. CDR1 MDHEN and CDR2 SYDVKM come from the germline V gene. The length of the CDR3 is 14 residues.

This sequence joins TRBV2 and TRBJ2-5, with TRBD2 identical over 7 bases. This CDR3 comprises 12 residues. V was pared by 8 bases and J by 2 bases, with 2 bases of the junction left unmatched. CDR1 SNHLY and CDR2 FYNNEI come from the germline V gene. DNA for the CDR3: TGTGCCAGCTTGGGGGGGCAAGAGACCCAGTACTTC. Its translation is CASLGGQETQYF.

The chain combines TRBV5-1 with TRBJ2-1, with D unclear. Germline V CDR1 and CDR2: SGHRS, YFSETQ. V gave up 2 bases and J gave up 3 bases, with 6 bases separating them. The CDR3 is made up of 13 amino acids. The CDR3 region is CASSFKSYNEQFF. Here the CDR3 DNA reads TGCGCCAGCAGCTTTAAGAGCTACAATGAGCAGTTCTTC.

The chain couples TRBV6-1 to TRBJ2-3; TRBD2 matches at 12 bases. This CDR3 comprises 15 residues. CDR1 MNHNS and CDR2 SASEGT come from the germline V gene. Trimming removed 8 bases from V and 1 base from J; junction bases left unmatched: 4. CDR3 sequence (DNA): TGTGCCAGCCCTAGCGGGGGGGCTGGCACAGATACGCAGTATTTT. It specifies CASPSGGAGTDTQYF.

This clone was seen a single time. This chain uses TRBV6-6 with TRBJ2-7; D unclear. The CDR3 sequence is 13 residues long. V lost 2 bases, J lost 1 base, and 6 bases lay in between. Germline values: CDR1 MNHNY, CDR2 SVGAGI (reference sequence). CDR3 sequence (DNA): TGTGCCAGCAGTTACGGCGGATCCTACGAGCAGTACGTC. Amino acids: CASSYGGSYEQYV.

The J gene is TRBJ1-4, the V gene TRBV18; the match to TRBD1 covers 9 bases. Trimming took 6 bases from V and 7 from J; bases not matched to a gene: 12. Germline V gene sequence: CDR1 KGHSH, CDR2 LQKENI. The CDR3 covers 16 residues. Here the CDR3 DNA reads TGTGCCAGCTCCCGCAGAGCGGGACAGGGTGGTGAAAAACTGTTTTTT. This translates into CASSRRAGQGGEKLFF.

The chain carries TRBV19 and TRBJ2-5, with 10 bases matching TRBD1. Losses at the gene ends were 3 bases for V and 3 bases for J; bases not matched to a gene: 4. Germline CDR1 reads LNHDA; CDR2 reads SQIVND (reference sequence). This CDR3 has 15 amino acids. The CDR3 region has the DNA TGTGCCAGTAGTATTTGGGGGACAGGGGAAGAGACCCAGTACTTC. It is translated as CASSIWGTGEETQYF.

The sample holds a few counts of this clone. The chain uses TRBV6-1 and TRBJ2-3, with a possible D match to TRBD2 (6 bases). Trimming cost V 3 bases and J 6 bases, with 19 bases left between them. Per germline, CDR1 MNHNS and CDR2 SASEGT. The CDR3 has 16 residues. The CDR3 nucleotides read TGTGCCAGCAGTGATGTGACGGGGAGGAGCGGGGATACGCAGTATTTT. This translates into CASSDVTGRSGDTQYF.

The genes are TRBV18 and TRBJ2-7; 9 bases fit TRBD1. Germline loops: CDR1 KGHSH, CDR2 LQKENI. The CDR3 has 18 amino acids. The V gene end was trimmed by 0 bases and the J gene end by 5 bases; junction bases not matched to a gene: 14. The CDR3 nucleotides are TGTGCCAGCTCACCACCACTCCCAGACAGGGGGTTTCTCGACGAGCAGTACTTC. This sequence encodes CASSPPLPDRGFLDEQYF.

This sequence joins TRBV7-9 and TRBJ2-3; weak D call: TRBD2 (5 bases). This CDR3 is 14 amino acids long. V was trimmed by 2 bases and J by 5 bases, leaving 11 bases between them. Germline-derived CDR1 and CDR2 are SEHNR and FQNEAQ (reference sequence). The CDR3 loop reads CASSLFGEGDTQYF. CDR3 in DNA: TGTGCCAGCAGCTTATTCGGGGAAGGAGATACGCAGTATTTT.

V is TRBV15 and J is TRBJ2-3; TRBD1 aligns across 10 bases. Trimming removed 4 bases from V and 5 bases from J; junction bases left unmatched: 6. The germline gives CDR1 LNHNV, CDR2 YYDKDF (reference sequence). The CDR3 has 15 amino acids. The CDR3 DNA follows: TGTGCCACCAGCATGACAGGGGGCAAGGGAGATACGCAGTATTTT. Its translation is CATSMTGGKGDTQYF.

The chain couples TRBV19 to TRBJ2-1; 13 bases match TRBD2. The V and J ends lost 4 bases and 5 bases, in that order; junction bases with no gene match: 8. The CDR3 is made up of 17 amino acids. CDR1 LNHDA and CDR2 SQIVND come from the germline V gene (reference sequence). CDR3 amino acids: CASSTRLAGGRDNEQFF. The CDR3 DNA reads TGTGCCAGTAGTACTAGACTAGCGGGGGGACGTGACAATGAGCAGTTCTTC.

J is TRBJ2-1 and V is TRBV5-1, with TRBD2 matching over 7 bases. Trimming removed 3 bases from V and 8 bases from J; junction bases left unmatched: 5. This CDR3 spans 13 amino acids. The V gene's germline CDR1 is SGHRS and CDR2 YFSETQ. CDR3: CASSSERGYEQFF. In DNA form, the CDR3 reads TGCGCCAGCAGCTCCGAGCGGGGTTATGAGCAGTTCTTC.

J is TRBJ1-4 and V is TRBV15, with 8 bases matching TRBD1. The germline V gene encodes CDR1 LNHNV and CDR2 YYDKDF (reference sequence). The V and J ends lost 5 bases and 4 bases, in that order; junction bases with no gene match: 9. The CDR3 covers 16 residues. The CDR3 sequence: CATSDNQGANNEKLFF. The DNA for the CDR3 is TGTGCCACCAGCGATAATCAGGGGGCAAATAATGAAAAACTGTTTTTT.

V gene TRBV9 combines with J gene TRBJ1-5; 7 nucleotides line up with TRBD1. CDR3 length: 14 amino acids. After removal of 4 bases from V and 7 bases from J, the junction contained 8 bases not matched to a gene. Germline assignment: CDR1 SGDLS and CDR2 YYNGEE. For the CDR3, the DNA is TGTGCCAGCAGCCCAGGGGGTGGTGGACAGCCCCAGCATTTT. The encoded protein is CASSPGGGGQPQHF. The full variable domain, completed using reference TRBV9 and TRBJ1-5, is DSGVTQTPKHLITATGQRVTLRCSPRSGDLSVYWYQQSLDQGLQFLIQYYNGEERAKGNILERFSAQQFPDLHSELNLSSLELGDSALYFCASSPGGGGQPQHFGDGTRLSIL.

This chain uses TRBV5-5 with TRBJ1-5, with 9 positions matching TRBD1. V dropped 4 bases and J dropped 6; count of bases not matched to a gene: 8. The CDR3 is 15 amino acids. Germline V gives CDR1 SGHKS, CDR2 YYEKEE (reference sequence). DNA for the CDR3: TGTGCCAGCAGCCCCGGGACAGGGTATGGTCAGCCCCAGCATTTT. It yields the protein CASSPGTGYGQPQHF.

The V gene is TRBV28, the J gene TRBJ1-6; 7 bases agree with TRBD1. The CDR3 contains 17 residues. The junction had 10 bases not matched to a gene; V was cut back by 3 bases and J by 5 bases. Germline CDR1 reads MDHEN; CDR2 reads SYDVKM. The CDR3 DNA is TGTGCCAGCAGTTTGCCGAAACAGGGGATAGATAATTCACCCCTCCACTTT. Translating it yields CASSLPKQGIDNSPLHF.

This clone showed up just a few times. This chain's CDR3 is CASSLTGGEQPQHF. CDR3 in DNA: TGTGCCAGCAGTTTGACAGGGGGAGAACAGCCCCAGCATTTT. The rearrangement joins TRBV7-8 to TRBJ1-5; TRBD1 aligns across 9 bases. The CDR3 has 14 residues. Trimming at V came to 6 bases and at J to 7 bases, leaving 7 bases not matched to a gene. Germline-derived CDR1 and CDR2 are SGHVS and FQNEAQ. Full variable domain (remainder filled in from reference TRBV7-8 and TRBJ1-5): GAGVSQSPRYKVAKRGQDVALRCDPISGHVSLFWYQQALGQGPEFLTYFQNEAQLDKSGLPSDRFFAERPEGSVSTLKIQRTQQEDSAVYLCASSLTGGEQPQHFGDGTRLSIL.